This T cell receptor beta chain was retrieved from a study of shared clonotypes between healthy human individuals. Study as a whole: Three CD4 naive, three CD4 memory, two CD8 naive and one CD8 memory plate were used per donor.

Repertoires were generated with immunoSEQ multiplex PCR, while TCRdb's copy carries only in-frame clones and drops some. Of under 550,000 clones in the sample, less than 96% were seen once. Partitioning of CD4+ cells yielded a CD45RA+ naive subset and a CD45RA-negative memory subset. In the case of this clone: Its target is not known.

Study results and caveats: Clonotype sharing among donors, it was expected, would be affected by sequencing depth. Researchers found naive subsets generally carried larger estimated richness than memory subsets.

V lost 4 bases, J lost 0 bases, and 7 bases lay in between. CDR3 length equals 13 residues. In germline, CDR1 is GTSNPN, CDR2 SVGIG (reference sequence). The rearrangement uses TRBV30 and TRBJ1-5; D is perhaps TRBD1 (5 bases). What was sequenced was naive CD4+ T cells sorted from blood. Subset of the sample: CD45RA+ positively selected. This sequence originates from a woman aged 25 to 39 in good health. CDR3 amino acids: CAWTTDSNQPQHF. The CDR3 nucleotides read TGTGCCTGGACGACAGATAGCAATCAGCCCCAGCATTTT.